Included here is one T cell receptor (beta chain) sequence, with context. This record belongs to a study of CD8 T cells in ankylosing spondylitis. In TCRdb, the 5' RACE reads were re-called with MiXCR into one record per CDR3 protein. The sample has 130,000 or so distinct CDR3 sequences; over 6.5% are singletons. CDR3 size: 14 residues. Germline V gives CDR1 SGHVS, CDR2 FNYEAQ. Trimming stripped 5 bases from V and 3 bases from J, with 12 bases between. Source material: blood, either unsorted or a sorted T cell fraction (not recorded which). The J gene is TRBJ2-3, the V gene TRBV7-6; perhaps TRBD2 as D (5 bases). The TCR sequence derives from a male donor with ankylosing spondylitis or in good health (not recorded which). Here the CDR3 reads CASSPTPGTDTQYF. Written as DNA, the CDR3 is TGTGCCAGCAGCCCGACACCGGGGACAGATACGCAGTATTTT.